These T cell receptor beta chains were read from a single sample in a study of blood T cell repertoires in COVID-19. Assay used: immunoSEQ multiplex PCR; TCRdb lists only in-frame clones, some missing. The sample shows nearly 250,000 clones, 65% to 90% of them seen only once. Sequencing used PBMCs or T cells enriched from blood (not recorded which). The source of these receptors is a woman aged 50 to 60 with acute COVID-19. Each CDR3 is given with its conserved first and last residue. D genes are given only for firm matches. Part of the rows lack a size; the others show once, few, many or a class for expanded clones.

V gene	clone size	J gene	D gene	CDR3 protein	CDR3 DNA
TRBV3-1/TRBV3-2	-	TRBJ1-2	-	CASSQPNSYGYTF	TGTGCCAGCAGCCAACCCAACAGCTATGGCTACACCTTC
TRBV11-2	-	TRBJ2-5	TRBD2	CASSPGGRRAQYF	TGTGCCAGCAGCCCGGGAGGGAGGAGAGCCCAGTACTTC
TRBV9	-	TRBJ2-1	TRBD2	CASSVAGGIVGEQFF	TGTGCCAGCAGCGTAGCGGGAGGTATCGTCGGTGAGCAGTTCTTC
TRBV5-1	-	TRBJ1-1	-	CASSVDRPNTEAFF	TGCGCCAGCAGTGTGGACAGACCCAACACTGAAGCTTTCTTT
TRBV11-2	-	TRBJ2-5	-	CASSLAGFGETQYF	TGTGCCAGCAGCTTAGCAGGGTTCGGGGAGACCCAGTACTTC
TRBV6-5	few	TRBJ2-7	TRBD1	CATTGTAYEQYF	TGTGCCACGACCGGGACAGCCTACGAGCAGTACTTC
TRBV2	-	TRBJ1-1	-	CASSEGGWITEAFF	TGTGCCAGCAGTGAAGGGGGCTGGATAACTGAAGCTTTCTTT
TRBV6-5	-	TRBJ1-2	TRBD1	CASRNGQGRYGYTF	TGTGCCAGCAGAAATGGACAGGGGAGATATGGCTACACCTTC
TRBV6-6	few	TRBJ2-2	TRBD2	CASSRRTSGGGGTGELFF	TGTGCCAGCAGTCGTCGGACTAGCGGGGGGGGCGGCACCGGGGAGCTGTTTTTT
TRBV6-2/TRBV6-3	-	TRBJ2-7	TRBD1	CASSSSEIWTGRGEQYF	TGTGCCAGCAGTTCCTCTGAAATTTGGACAGGCCGCGGGGAGCAGTACTTC
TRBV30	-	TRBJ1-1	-	CAWSGELLNTEAFF	TGTGCCTGGAGTGGGGAGCTCCTTAACACTGAAGCTTTCTTT
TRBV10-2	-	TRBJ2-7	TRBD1	CASRAGGFYEQYF	TGCGCCAGCAGGGCAGGGGGCTTTTACGAGCAGTACTTC
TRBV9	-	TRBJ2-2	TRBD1	CASSVAGTVNTGELFF	TGTGCCAGCAGCGTAGCCGGGACAGTAAACACCGGGGAGCTGTTTTTT
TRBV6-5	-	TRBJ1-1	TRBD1	CASRRGQGTTEAFF	TGTGCCAGCAGGAGGGGACAGGGAACGACCGAAGCTTTCTTT
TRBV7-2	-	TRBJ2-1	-	CASSLDGRLYNEQFF	TGTGCCAGCAGCTTAGACGGGAGACTTTACAATGAGCAGTTCTTC
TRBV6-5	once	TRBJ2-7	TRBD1	CASNRGQMTYEQYF	TGTGCCAGTAATAGGGGACAGATGACCTACGAGCAGTACTTC
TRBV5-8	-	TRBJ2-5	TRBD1	CASLGGGETQYF	TGTGCCAGCTTAGGGGGCGGAGAGACCCAGTACTTC
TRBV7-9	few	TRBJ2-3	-	CASRPRDFTDTQYF	TGTGCCAGCAGACCCCGGGACTTCACAGATACGCAGTATTTT
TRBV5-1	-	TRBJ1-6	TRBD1	CASGIDRGGSPLHF	TGCGCCAGCGGTATAGACAGGGGAGGTTCACCCCTCCACTTT
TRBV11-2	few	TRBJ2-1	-	CASSLDRGDEQFF	TGTGCCAGCAGCTTAGACAGGGGTGATGAGCAGTTCTTC
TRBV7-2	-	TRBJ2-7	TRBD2	CASSPYSGATYEQYF	TGTGCCAGCAGCCCATATAGCGGGGCCACCTACGAGCAGTACTTC
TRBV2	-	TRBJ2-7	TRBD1	CASASWDSPYEQYF	TGTGCCAGCGCCTCCTGGGACAGCCCCTACGAGCAGTACTTC
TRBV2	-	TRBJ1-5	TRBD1	CASRAGTGPSQPQHF	TGTGCCAGCAGAGCCGGGACAGGCCCCTCGCAGCCCCAGCATTTT
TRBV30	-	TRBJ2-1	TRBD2	CAFEAGGYNEQFF	TGTGCCTTTGAAGCGGGGGGATACAATGAGCAGTTCTTC
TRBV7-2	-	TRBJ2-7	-	CASSRGGPSYEQYF	TGTGCCAGCAGCCGCGGGGGCCCCTCCTACGAGCAGTACTTC
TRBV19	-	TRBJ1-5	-	CASSIQGRGQPQHF	TGTGCCAGTAGTATACAGGGTAGGGGTCAGCCCCAGCATTTT
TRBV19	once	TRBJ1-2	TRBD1	CASTPTGANGYTF	TGTGCCAGTACCCCGACAGGGGCGAACGGCTACACCTTC
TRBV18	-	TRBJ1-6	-	CASSPVGGDNSPLHF	TGTGCCAGCTCACCAGTCGGGGGTGATAATTCACCCCTCCACTTT
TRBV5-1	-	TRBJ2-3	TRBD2	CASSTGLAGGRVDTQYF	TGCGCCAGCAGCACGGGACTAGCGGGGGGCCGGGTAGATACGCAGTATTTT
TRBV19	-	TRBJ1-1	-	CASSWARDTEAFF	TGTGCCAGTTCCTGGGCGAGGGACACTGAAGCTTTCTTT
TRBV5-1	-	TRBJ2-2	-	CASRAGPGNTGELFF	TGCGCCAGCAGGGCGGGACCCGGGAACACCGGGGAGCTGTTTTTT
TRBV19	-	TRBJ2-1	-	CASQSGNEQFF	TGTGCCAGCCAGAGCGGCAATGAGCAGTTCTTC
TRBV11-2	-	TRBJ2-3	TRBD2	CASSLGLGSDTQYF	TGTGCCAGCAGCTTGGGACTAGGCTCGGATACGCAGTATTTT
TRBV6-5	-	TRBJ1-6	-	CASRGTNSPLHF	TGTGCCAGCAGGGGGACAAATTCACCCCTCCACTTT
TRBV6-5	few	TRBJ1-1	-	CASSYLDSFNTEAFF	TGTGCCAGCAGTTACCTCGACAGCTTTAACACTGAAGCTTTCTTT
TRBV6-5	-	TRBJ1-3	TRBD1	CASSRQGSGNTIYF	TGTGCCAGCAGTCGACAGGGGTCGGGAAACACCATATATTTT
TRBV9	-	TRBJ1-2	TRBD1	CASSDGQGALGYTF	TGTGCCAGCAGCGATGGACAGGGGGCCCTTGGCTACACCTTC
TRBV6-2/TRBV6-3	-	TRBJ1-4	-	CASSALDLVGEKLFF	TGTGCCAGCAGCGCCCTGGATCTGGTCGGGGAAAAACTGTTTTTT
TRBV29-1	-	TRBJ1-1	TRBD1	CSGSGQGNTEAFF	TGCAGCGGGTCGGGACAGGGGAACACTGAAGCTTTCTTT
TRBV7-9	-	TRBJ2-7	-	CASSLAERVYEQYF	TGTGCCAGCAGCTTAGCCGAGAGGGTCTACGAGCAGTACTTC
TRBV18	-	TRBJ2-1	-	CASSPSQGNYNEQFF	TGTGCCAGCTCACCGAGCCAGGGTAACTACAATGAGCAGTTCTTC
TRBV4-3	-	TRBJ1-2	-	CASSQGSGFGYTF	TGCGCCAGCAGCCAAGGATCGGGGTTCGGCTACACCTTC
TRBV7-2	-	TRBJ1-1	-	CASSLTPEMNTEAFF	TGTGCCAGCAGCCTCACCCCAGAAATGAACACTGAAGCTTTCTTT
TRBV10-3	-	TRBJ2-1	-	CAISELQGWNEQFF	TGTGCCATCAGTGAGCTACAGGGTTGGAATGAGCAGTTCTTC
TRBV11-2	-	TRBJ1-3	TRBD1	CASSPWTGRNTIYF	TGTGCCAGCAGCCCCTGGACAGGGAGAAACACCATATATTTT
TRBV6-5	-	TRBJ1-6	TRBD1	CASRAITGGASPLHF	TGTGCCAGCAGGGCTATAACAGGGGGCGCTTCACCCCTCCACTTT
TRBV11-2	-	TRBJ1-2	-	CASSLSDYGYTF	TGTGCCAGCAGCTTATCGGACTATGGCTACACCTTC
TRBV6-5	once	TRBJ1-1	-	CASSLGGGMNTEAFF	TGTGCCAGCAGTCTCGGGGGAGGGATGAACACTGAAGCTTTCTTT
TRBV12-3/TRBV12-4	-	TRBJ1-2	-	CASSLGGNYGYTF	TGTGCCAGCAGTTTAGGCGGGAACTATGGCTACACCTTC
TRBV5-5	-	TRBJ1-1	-	CASSFSQAYTEAFF	TGTGCCAGCAGCTTCAGCCAGGCCTACACTGAAGCTTTCTTT
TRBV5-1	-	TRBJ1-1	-	CASSSIQGPNTEAFF	TGCGCCAGCAGCTCTATACAGGGCCCAAACACTGAAGCTTTCTTT
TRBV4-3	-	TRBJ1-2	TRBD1	CASSQGSDRGAGYTF	TGCGCCAGCAGCCAGGGTTCGGACAGGGGGGCTGGCTACACCTTC
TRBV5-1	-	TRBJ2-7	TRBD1	CASSLDGTGINEQYF	TGCGCCAGCAGCTTGGACGGGACAGGGATCAACGAGCAGTACTTC
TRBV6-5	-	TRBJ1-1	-	CASSYSADMNTEAFF	TGTGCCAGCAGTTACTCTGCAGATATGAACACTGAAGCTTTCTTT
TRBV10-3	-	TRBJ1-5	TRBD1	CAISAKGDRGGSNQPQHF	TGTGCCATCAGTGCAAAAGGGGACAGGGGCGGAAGCAATCAGCCCCAGCATTTT
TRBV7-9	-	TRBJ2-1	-	CASSQAQGEQFF	TGTGCCAGCAGCCAGGCCCAAGGTGAGCAGTTCTTC
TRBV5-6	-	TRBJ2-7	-	CASSTSGEQYF	TGTGCCAGCAGCACCTCAGGGGAGCAGTACTTC